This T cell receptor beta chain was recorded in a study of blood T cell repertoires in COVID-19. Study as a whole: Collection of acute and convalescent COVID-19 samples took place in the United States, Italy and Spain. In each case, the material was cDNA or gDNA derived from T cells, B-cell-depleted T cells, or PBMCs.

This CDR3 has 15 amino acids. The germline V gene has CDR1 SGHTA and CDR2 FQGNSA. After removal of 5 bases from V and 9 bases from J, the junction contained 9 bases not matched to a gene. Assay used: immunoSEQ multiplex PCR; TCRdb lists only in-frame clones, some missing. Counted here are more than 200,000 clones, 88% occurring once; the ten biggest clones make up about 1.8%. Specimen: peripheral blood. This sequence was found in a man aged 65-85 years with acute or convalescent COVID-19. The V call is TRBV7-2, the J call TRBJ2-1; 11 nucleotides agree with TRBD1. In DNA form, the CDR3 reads TGTGCCAGCAGCGTAGGGACAGGGGGAGGCGGTGAGCAGTTCTTC. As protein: CASSVGTGGGGEQFF.